One sample yielded the 13 T cell receptor beta chains listed below, sequenced in a study of T cell responses to AZD1222 COVID-19 vaccine. Produced via immunoSEQ multiplex PCR; TCRdb's table is partial and in-frame only. There are 75,000 to 90,000 clones in the sample; 90% occur only once, and around 4.9% lies in the top ten. The sample in question was peripheral blood, obtained on day 0 of AZD1222 vaccination. The receptors were sampled from an adult in good health.

The chain has TRBV9 and TRBJ1-2; the D gene is possibly TRBD1 (5 bases). CDR3 length: 16 residues. Looked up from germline, CDR1 is SGDLS and CDR2 is YYNGEE. V dropped 0 bases and J dropped 8 bases, with 20 bases sitting between them. Here the CDR3 reads CASSVERVRGREGYTF. CDR3 nucleotides: TGTGCCAGCAGCGTAGAGAGGGTACGGGGGAGGGAAGGCTACACCTTC. The full variable domain, completed using reference TRBV9 and TRBJ1-2, is DSGVTQTPKHLITATGQRVTLRCSPRSGDLSVYWYQQSLDQGLQFLIQYYNGEERAKGNILERFSAQQFPDLHSELNLSSLELGDSALYFCASSVERVRGREGYTFGSGTRLTVV.

The chain uses TRBV19 and TRBJ1-4, with 10 bases matching TRBD1. Germline CDR1 and CDR2: LNHDA and SQIVND (reference sequence). V was pared by 4 bases and J by 13 bases, with 12 bases of the junction left unmatched. CDR3 length: 15 residues. The CDR3 region is CASSTAGTGARGLFF. The CDR3 nucleotides read TGTGCCAGTAGTACCGCCGGGACAGGGGCCCGGGGACTGTTTTTT.

The V call is TRBV28, the J call TRBJ1-2; TRBD1 is a possible D gene (5 bases). The germline V and J ends were trimmed by 7 bases and 3 bases, with 18 bases remaining between them. CDR3 size: 15 residues. The germline V gene has CDR1 MDHEN and CDR2 SYDVKM. CDR3 loop: CASTNNPGGDYGYTF. The DNA of the CDR3 is TGTGCCAGCACCAACAATCCGGGGGGGGACTATGGCTACACCTTC.

The rearrangement uses TRBV14 and TRBJ2-5; D gene ambiguous. Germline CDR1 is SGHDN and CDR2 is FVKESK. Trimming removed 0 bases from V and 4 bases from J, with 6 bases in between. This CDR3 region has 13 residues. This chain's CDR3 is CASSQEPRETQYF. CDR3 sequence (DNA): TGTGCCAGCAGCCAAGAGCCTCGAGAGACCCAGTACTTC.

V is TRBV3-1 (or the pseudogene TRBV3-2) and J is TRBJ1-3; 12 nucleotides agree with TRBD1. The CDR3 spans 16 residues. The junction had 3 bases not matched to a gene; V was cut back by 6 bases and J by 0 bases. Per the germline V gene, CDR1 is LGHDT and CDR2 is YNNKEL (reference sequence). The CDR3 loop reads CASRKGQGASGNTIYF. As DNA, the CDR3 is TGTGCCAGCAGGAAGGGACAGGGGGCCTCTGGAAACACCATATATTTT.

The chain joins TRBV3-1 (or the pseudogene TRBV3-2) to TRBJ2-5; D unresolved. Trimming left V 0 bases short and J 5 bases short, with 4 bases between. Per the germline V gene, CDR1 is LGHDT and CDR2 is YNNKEL (reference sequence). The CDR3 loop spans 12 amino acids. CDR3 region: CASSQDLETQYF. CDR3 nucleotides: TGTGCCAGCAGCCAAGATTTGGAGACCCAGTACTTC.

The chain couples TRBV15 to TRBJ1-1; possibly TRBD1 for D (5 bases). CDR1 and CDR2 from the germline V gene are LNHNV and YYDKDF (reference sequence). Trimming shortened V by 5 bases and J by 5 bases, and 15 bases separated the two germline ends. The CDR3 has 14 amino acids. For the CDR3, the DNA is TGTGCCACCAGCCCTGGGACGGAGGAGACTGAAGCTTTCTTT. Translation gives CATSPGTEETEAFF.

V gene TRBV5-4 combines with J gene TRBJ1-3, with TRBD1 matching over 9 bases. The CDR3 runs 15 residues. Germline V gene lookup returns CDR1 SGHNT and CDR2 YYREEE (reference sequence). Trimming removed 2 bases from V and 4 bases from J; junction bases left unmatched: 4. The CDR3 bases are TGTGCCAGCAGCTTAGGGACAGGGTTGGGAAACACCATATATTTT. Amino acid sequence: CASSLGTGLGNTIYF.

This clone was seen once. The genes are TRBV28 and TRBJ1-3; tentatively, D is TRBD1 (6 bases). Germline V gives CDR1 MDHEN, CDR2 SYDVKM. This CDR3 has 15 residues. Trimming left V 4 bases short and J 4 bases short, with 14 bases between. In DNA, the CDR3 is TGTGCCAGCAGTTCAATAGACAGGTCCGGAAACACCATATATTTT. The encoded protein is CASSSIDRSGNTIYF.

The CDR3 sequence: CASSLLGTEAFF. CDR3 sequence (DNA): TGTGCCAGCAGCCTCCTAGGCACTGAAGCTTTCTTT. The chain carries TRBV9 and TRBJ1-1; D ambiguous. Germline V gives CDR1 SGDLS, CDR2 YYNGEE. The CDR3 is made up of 12 amino acids. Trimming cost V 4 bases and J 4 bases, with 8 bases left between them.

By share, this clone ranks as medium-sized. The chain carries TRBV6-2 or TRBV6-3 and TRBJ2-1; D might be TRBD2 (6 bases). V gave up 5 bases and J gave up 8 bases, with 22 bases separating them. The CDR3 extends over 16 amino acids. Per the germline V gene, CDR1 is MNHEY and CDR2 is SVGEGT. In DNA form, the CDR3 reads TGTGCCAGCAGTACCCGACTGGCTAGCGCGGCGGATGAGCAGTTCTTC. This sequence encodes CASSTRLASAADEQFF.

The chain links TRBV6-5 to TRBJ1-2; D not resolved. The V and J ends lost 0 bases and 6 bases respectively, with 8 bases between them. Germline V CDR1 and CDR2: MNHEY, SVGAGI. CDR3 length: 13 residues. The CDR3 DNA reads as TGTGCCAGCAGTTACTCAGCCCGAGATGGCTACACCTTC. Translating gives CASSYSARDGYTF.

As for this clone: An end of the junction does not agree with germline; a read error may underlie this. The V call is TRBV5-1, the J call TRBJ2-7; perhaps TRBD1 as D (5 bases). This CDR3 spans 16 amino acids. Germline CDR1 SGHRS, CDR2 YFSETQ. As DNA, the CDR3 is TGCGCCAGCAGCTCCGAACCAGGGCGTTTTTTCGCCGAGCATTACTTC. Its protein is CASSSEPGRFFAEHYF.